A selection of T cell receptor beta chains follows, all from one sample in a study of cytomegalovirus exposure and HLA in healthy donors. TCRdb's copy holds only in-frame clones and misses some; the assay was immunoSEQ multiplex PCR. The sample lists 150,000 or so clones, more than 8% occurring once. The sample comprised PBMCs. The receptor set was obtained from a man aged 45-65 years in good health and CMV-seronegative. Both conserved end residues are part of each CDR3. Fields, in order: D gene, V gene, CDR3 length, J gene, CDR3 protein. The D gene is left open where the match is weak.

NA	TRBV25-1	15	TRBJ1-1	CASSAGQGLNTEAFF
TRBD2	TRBV9	15	TRBJ2-1	CASSVEVTSANEQFF
NA	TRBV6-1	17	TRBJ2-2	CASSEGGGGLNTGELFF
NA	TRBV2	14	TRBJ2-5	CASRGASGQETQYF
NA	TRBV5-1	14	TRBJ2-6	CASSLTAGANVLTF
TRBD2	TRBV5-1	14	TRBJ2-7	CASSIAGSPHEQYF
NA	TRBV5-1	15	TRBJ1-2	CASSLDGEVNYGYTF
TRBD1	TRBV7-8	15	TRBJ1-4	CASSPQGALGEKLFF
NA	TRBV5-6	13	TRBJ1-5	CASSLSGNQPQNF
NA	TRBV11-2	15	TRBJ1-1	CASSWRGTRNTEAFF
TRBD1	TRBV18	16	TRBJ2-2	CASSPGQGVRTGELFF
TRBD1	TRBV5-4	16	TRBJ1-4	CASSFSNRGDNEKLFF
NA	TRBV7-8	15	TRBJ1-1	CASSFRGSDNTEAFF
NA	TRBV7-3	16	TRBJ2-2	CASSQTGTRNTGELFF
TRBD2	TRBV15	17	TRBJ2-3	CATSTRMLAGSTDTQYF
TRBD1	TRBV19	16	TRBJ1-2	CASSWNPGGTNYGYTF
TRBD1	TRBV4-1	17	TRBJ1-2	CASSPTPGTGNNYGYTF
NA	TRBV6-5	14	TRBJ2-5	CASSLDSVQETQYF
TRBD2	TRBV19	17	TRBJ2-1	CASSSLAGATTYNEQFF
NA	TRBV4-1	14	TRBJ2-3	CASSLSPNTDTQYF
NA	TRBV5-6	13	TRBJ2-1	CASSFNWQNEQFF
NA	TRBV9	16	TRBJ1-5	CASSVASRVSNQPQHF
TRBD2	TRBV20-1	11	TRBJ2-7	CSAAGNGEQYF
TRBD1	TRBV28	18	TRBJ2-6	CASSYTGTGGSGANVLTF
TRBD1	TRBV4-1	18	TRBJ2-7	CASSQDFGPGQGGYEQYF
NA	TRBV2	12	TRBJ1-4	CASHGMNEKLFF
TRBD1	TRBV5-1	16	TRBJ2-7	CASSLGGNRGSYEQYF
NA	TRBV7-3	13	TRBJ2-7	CASSLIERDEQYF
TRBD2	TRBV5-1	17	TRBJ2-2	CASSSGLAGGLTGELFF
TRBD2	TRBV15	18	TRBJ2-1	CATSRDPLGGGSYNEQFF
TRBD1	TRBV7-8	18	TRBJ1-2	CASSLALPGQGETYGYTF
NA	TRBV19	14	TRBJ2-3	CASSPGEGIDTQYF
TRBD2	TRBV27	14	TRBJ2-1	CASSRTSGGNEQFF
TRBD1	TRBV10-3	14	TRBJ2-7	CAITGTEGGYEQYF
NA	TRBV28	12	TRBJ1-2	CASRTPSYGYTF
TRBD1	TRBV5-1	15	TRBJ2-7	CASSQRQGRLYEQYF
NA	TRBV19	13	TRBJ1-2	CASTAPGFYGYTF